This T cell receptor (beta chain) was sequenced in a study of CD8+ T cells in alopecia areata. Study at large: Treated patients were dosed with oral tofacitinib, taking 5 to 10 mg twice daily.

Extracted RNA was reverse transcribed into cDNA, the sequencing template. Clones were sequenced by immunoSEQ multiplex PCR, and TCRdb holds only the in-frame ones, with some missing. This table has approximately 130,000 clones, 60% to 65% appearing once. Treatment meaning: oral pan-JAK inhibitor, 5-10 mg twice daily. This CDR3 contains 13 residues. V lost 7 bases and J 8 bases, leaving 17 bases between the germline ends. CDR1 and CDR2 (germline): MGHDK, SYGVNS. This TCR was sampled from a human donor with alopecia areata. This sequence joins TRBV25-1 and TRBJ1-2; D might be TRBD1 (6 bases). The sample was CD4+ T cells sorted from blood, taken at week 4, from a patient treated with tofacitinib. CDR3 amino acids: CASKLTGLVGYTF. Here the CDR3 DNA reads TGTGCCAGCAAACTGACAGGCCTCGTGGGCTACACCTTC.